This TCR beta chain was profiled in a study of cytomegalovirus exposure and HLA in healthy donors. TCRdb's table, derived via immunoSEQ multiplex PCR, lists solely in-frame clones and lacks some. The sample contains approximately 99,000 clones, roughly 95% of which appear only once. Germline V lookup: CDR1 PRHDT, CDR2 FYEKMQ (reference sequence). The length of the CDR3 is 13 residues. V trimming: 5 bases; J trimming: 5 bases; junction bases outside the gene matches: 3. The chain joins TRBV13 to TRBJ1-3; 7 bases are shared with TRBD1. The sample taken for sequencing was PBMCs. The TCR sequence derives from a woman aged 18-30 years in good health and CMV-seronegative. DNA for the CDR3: TGTGCCAGCAGCAAGGACAGGCGAAACACCATATATTTT. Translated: CASSKDRRNTIYF.